This T cell receptor beta chain derives from a study of T cells after yellow fever vaccination (dated by TCRdb to the late 2010s). For the study in its entirety: Libraries from fractions with low cell numbers were prepared with the SMART-Seq v4 Ultra Low Input RNA kit. To track T-cell clones before and after primary and booster YFV17D yellow fever vaccination, bulk TCR alpha and beta repertoires were sequenced longitudinally. Blood was collected at multiple timepoints before and after primary and secondary immunization, and bulk PBMC replicates and cell subsets were isolated. Two healthy male donors made up the cohort, one aged 18 to 30 years and the other aged 30 to 40 years. General study outcomes and caveats: Because abundant contaminating clonotypes from the bulk population could be contained in FACS-sorted repertoires, computational filtering was required. Because only a couple of donors were included in the study, the extent to which the findings can be generalized is limited. After the booster, most clones that had expanded after primary vaccination were detected again (around 96% of CD4 and 70% to 90% of CD8), suggesting broad maintenance of memory. The secondary T-cell response was weaker than the primary response but faster, peaking on day 5 instead of day 15. A small share of clonotypes occurred in both CD4 and CD8 compartments, likely arising from convergent recombination.

Worth noting for this clonotype: Its cognate antigen has yet to be identified. No base-level quality is on record; no much larger clone is a single base apart.

The CDR3 sequence holds 20 residues, the cysteine and phenylalanine included. Only CDR3 DNA remains: 60 bases, in frame from the first base. CDR1 is given as SGHAT and CDR2 as FQNNGV, both from the germline V gene. Unmatched junction bases come to 14, with V trimmed by 1 base and J by 6 bases. The sample's treatment or condition label, in plain terms: live attenuated yellow fever vaccine strain. PBMCs were isolated from peripheral blood using a standard Ficoll-Paque protocol. Dynabeads CD4 and CD8 positive selection kits were used to isolate CD4 and CD8 T-cell fractions. TriZol was used to extract RNA from bulk PBMCs, from CD4 and CD8 fractions, and from dextramer-positive and dextramer-negative fractions. TCR cDNA was made using 5'RACE template switching, a step that added a universal primer site and unique molecular identifiers. Priming of cDNA synthesis was performed from both the TCR alpha and TCR beta constant segments. Libraries were amplified in two PCR steps, with sample barcodes and sequencing adapters added in the second step. Sequencing of libraries was performed on Illumina HiSeq 2500 (2x100 bp) or NovaSeq (2x150 bp). From the authors' description of their analysis: MIGEC was used to demultiplex reads and collapse the reads into UMI consensus sequences, and MiXCR was used for V(D)J alignment. Clonotypes responding to the vaccine were identified with edgeR on replicate PBMC samples, with the criteria of FDR below 0.01 and a log2 fold change above 5 up to day 15. Each bulk clonotype was labeled CD4 or CD8 based on which sequenced repertoire, CD4 or CD8, contained the clonotype at higher abundance. In TCRdb, the public reads were trimmed at Q25 with fastp and aligned with MiXCR, with productive beta chains retained. Rows with one shared CDR3 protein collapse into an entry with the most common genes and DNA. TCRdb assigned the V and J calls; the authors' analysis was not used. For this sample there are around 250,000 distinct CDR3 sequences; 6.9% appear just once. The top ten hold roughly 0.86% of the sample.

The sequence came from a man younger than 40 who received the YFV17D yellow fever vaccine. The sample consisted of CD4+ T cells sorted from PBMCs, taken 15 days after the yellow fever booster vaccination. The V and J genes are TRBV11-2 and TRBJ2-1; 14 central bases correspond to TRBD2. For the CDR3, the sequence is CASSLVRPSGTSGRPNEQFF. The DNA is as follows: TGTGCCAGCAGCTTAGTCCGTCCGTCCGGGACTAGCGGGAGACCCAATGAGCAGTTCTTC.